The entry that follows covers one TCR beta chain sequence. Its antigen is currently not known. Per-nucleotide qualities are absent, and no much larger clonotype sits a single base away. The source of the sample is a study of blood T cell repertoires in COVID-19 (dated by TCRdb to 2018 to 2021). General notes on the study: The collaborator samples originated in the United States, Italy and Spain and spanned the acute and convalescent phases of COVID-19. A de-identified subject ID, COVID-19 status, age in years and sex were almost always included in the sample metadata. Samples were obtained from the ongoing ImmuneRACE study (first 160 participants) and from over 1,000 subjects provided by 6 global collaborators. Where available, HLA class I and class II types were taken from metadata supplied by the sample provider and were not determined by assay-based typing. The dataset comprised deeply sampled blood TCRbeta repertoires from subjects exposed to, actively infected with, or recovered from COVID-19. The prospective study material was composed of cDNA or gDNA derived from T cells, B-cell-depleted T cells, or PBMCs. A freely available public database, intended as a resource for researchers studying the immune response to SARS-CoV-2, is where the repertoires were released. General findings and caveats noted by the study authors: How much clinical and demographic metadata was included differed by source and by participant, and the metadata was provided uncurated.

TCRbeta CDR3 regions were amplified from genomic DNA using the immunoSEQ Assay, a bias-controlled multiplex PCR. Regarding the original processing steps: Within the assay, amplification of reference gene primers was used to estimate how many nucleated cells each sample contained. To quantify the absolute abundance of each unique TCRbeta CDR3 rearrangement, sequence reads were collapsed and filtered. For each sample, productive Simpson clonality was calculated as the square root of Simpson's diversity index across productive rearrangements. TCRdb took this table from immuneACCESS and kept in-frame rearrangements with V and J called. Such tables lack part of the clones; where checked against another copy, unresolved V genes explain under half of the gap, and the rest is unexplained. V, J and clone size derive from that table, while D and trimming were established from the DNA sequence. This sample gives 130,000 to 150,000 clones in total; roughly 90% of them show up just once. The leading ten clones occupy roughly 2% of the sample.

The collaborating institutions used their own protocols to collect whole blood in K2EDTA tubes. For TCRbeta analysis, collaborator samples were shipped as frozen whole blood, as isolated PBMCs, or as DNA extracted from either sample type. The specimen sequenced was peripheral blood. This TCR derives from a human donor in a cohort sampled during active COVID-19.

The CDR3 amino acid sequence is: CASRIAGVSPYEQYF. The bases are TGTGCCAGCAGGATAGCGGGAGTTAGCCCCTACGAGCAGTACTTC. The chain is made from TRBV27 and TRBJ2-7, with 9 bases aligning to TRBD2. The germline V gene (reference sequence) specifies MNHEY as CDR1 and SMNVEV as CDR2. V loses 6 bases at its end and J loses 2 bases; junction bases beyond the gene matches: 8. Spanning cysteine to phenylalanine, the CDR3 consists of 15 amino acids. Only the CDR3 DNA stays, 45 bases, in frame from base 1.